The subject of this entry is one T cell receptor beta chain. The antigen remains unidentified. These data belong to a study of T-cell memory formation after mild COVID-19. Whole-study context: The study found TCR clusters largely donor specific. Study-wide results and limits: Certain responding clones were present in pre-infection memory, suggesting participation of cross-reactive memory.

Germline-derived CDR1 and CDR2 are DFQATT and SNEGSKA (reference sequence). V lost 4 bases and J 3 bases, leaving 10 bases between the germline ends. The CDR3 is 12 residues long. Each CDR3 protein is one row after TCRdb ran MiXCR on the 5' RACE reads. The repertoire has a few hundred thousand distinct CDR3 sequences, 27% of them found once; the top ten carry around 10%. Sequences were obtained from PBMCs or a T cell subset sorted from them (not recorded which). This sequence was found in an adult woman who had mild COVID-19 (a few samples of this study predate the infection). Cell type and time point are not known. The chain couples TRBV20-1 to TRBJ2-7; D gene uncertain. CDR3 bases: TGCAGTGCTACAGGTCCACTCTACGAGCAGTACTTC. It encodes CSATGPLYEQYF.